The present T cell receptor beta chain was sequenced within a study of cytomegalovirus exposure and HLA in healthy donors. V was trimmed by 0 bases and J by 1 base, leaving 15 bases between them. Germline lookup yields CDR1 MGHDK and CDR2 SYGVNS. The CDR3 runs 18 residues. The PCR ran on 60 Vbeta and 13 Jbeta primers. Method: immunoSEQ multiplex PCR; TCRdb's copy keeps in-frame clones and lacks some. Among 130,000 or so clones listed, 81% were seen once. This chain connects TRBV25-1 to TRBJ2-2; TRBD1 is a possible D gene (6 bases). The source of this sequence is a woman between 40 and 50 years old in good health and CMV-seronegative. Sequenced input: PBMCs. CDR3 DNA sequence: TGTGCCAGCAGTGAATACGCGTCAGAGACAGGGAACACCGGGGAGCTGTTTTTT. It specifies CASSEYASETGNTGELFF.